There are a few counts of the clone carrying this TCR beta chain. Its cognate antigen is unknown. This entry belongs to a study of T cells after yellow fever vaccination. Whole-study results and caveats: The booster response re-showed most primary clones: 96% CD4, around 87% CD8.

The CDR3 length is 13 residues. V lost 9 bases, J lost 2 bases, and 3 bases stayed unmatched. The germline V gene has CDR1 ENHRY and CDR2 SYGVKD. TCRdb re-analysed the 5' RACE reads in MiXCR, keeping a single row per CDR3 protein. The table includes about 350,000 distinct CDR3 sequences, roughly 8% detected once. The V gene is TRBV10-3, the J gene TRBJ2-1, with TRBD2 identical over 8 bases. Source: PBMCs, taken about 41 days after the first yellow fever vaccination. The source is a man in his late teens or twenties who received the YFV17D yellow fever vaccine. CDR3 sequence: CAMGGGPYNEQFF. The CDR3 nucleotides read TGTGCCATGGGCGGGGGGCCCTACAATGAGCAGTTCTTC.